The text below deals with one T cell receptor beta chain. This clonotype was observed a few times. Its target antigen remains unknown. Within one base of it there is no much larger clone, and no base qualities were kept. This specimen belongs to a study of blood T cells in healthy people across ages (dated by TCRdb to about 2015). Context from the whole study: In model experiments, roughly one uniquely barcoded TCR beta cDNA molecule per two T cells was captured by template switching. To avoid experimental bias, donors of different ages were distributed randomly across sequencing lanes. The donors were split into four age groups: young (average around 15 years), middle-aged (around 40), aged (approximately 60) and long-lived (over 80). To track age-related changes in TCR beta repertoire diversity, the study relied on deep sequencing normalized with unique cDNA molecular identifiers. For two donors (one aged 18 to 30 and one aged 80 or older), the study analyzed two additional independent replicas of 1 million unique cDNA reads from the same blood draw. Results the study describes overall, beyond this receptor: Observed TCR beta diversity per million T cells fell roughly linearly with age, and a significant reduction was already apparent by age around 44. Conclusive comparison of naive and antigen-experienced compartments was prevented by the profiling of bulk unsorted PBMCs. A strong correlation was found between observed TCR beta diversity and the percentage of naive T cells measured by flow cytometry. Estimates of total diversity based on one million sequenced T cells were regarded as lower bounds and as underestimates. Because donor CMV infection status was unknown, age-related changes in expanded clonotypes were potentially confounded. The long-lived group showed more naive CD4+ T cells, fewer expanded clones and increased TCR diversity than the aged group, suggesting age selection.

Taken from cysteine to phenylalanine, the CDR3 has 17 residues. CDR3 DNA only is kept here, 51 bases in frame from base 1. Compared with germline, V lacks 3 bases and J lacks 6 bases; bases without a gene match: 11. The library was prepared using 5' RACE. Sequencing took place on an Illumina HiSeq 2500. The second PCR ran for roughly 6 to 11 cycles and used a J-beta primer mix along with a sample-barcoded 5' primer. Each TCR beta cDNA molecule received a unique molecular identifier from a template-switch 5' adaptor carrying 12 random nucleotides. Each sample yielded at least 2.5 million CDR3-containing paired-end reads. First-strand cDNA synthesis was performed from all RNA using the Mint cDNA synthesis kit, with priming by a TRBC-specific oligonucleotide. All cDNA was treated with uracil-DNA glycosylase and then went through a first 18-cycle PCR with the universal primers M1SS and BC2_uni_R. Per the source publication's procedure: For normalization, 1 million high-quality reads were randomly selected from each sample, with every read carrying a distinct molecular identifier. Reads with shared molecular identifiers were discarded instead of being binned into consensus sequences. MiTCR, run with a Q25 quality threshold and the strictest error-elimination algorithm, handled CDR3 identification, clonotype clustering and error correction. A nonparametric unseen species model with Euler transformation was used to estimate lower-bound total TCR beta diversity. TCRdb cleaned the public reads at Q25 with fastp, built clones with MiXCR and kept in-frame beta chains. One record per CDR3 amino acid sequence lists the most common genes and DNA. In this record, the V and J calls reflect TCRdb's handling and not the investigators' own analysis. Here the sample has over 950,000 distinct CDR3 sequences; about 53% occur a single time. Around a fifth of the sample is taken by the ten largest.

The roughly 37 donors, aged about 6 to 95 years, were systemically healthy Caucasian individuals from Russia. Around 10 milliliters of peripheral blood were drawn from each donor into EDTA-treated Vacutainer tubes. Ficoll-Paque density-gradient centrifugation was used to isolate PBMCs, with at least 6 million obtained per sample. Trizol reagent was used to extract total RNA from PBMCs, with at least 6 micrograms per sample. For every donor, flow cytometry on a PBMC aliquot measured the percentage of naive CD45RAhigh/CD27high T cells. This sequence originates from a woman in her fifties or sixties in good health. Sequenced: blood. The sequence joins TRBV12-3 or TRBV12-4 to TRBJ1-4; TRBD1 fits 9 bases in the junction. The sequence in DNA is TGTGCCAGCAGTTTTACCGCCTCGACAGGGGGGGATGAAAAACTGTTTTTT. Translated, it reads CASSFTASTGGDEKLFF.